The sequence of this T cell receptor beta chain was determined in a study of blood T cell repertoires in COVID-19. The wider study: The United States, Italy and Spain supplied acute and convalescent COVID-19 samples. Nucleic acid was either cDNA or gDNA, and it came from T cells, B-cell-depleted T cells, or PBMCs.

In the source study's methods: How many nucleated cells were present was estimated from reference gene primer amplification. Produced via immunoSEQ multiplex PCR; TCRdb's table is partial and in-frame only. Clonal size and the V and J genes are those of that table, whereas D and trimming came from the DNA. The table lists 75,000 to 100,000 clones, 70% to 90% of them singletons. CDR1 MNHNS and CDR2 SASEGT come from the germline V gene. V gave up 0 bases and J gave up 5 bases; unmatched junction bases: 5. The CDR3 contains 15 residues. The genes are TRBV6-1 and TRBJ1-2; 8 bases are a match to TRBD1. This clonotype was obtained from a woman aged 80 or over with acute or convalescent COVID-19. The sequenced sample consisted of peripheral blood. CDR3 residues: CASSEAPQGAYGYTF. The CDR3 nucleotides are TGTGCCAGCAGTGAAGCGCCCCAGGGGGCGTATGGCTACACCTTC.